This entry lists 19 T cell receptor beta chains sequenced from one sample in a study of blood T cell repertoires in COVID-19. TCRdb keeps only in-frame clones here, not all; method: immunoSEQ multiplex PCR. The sample has some 65,000 clones, around 86% seen once. What was sequenced was peripheral blood. The receptors originated from a man at least 80 years old with acute or convalescent COVID-19.

The chain is built from TRBV18 and TRBJ1-3; 7 bases line up with TRBD1. The germline V gene encodes CDR1 KGHSH and CDR2 LQKENI. The CDR3 runs 15 residues. Germline trimming cut 3 bases from V and 3 bases from J; bases unmatched to any gene: 5. CDR3 in amino acids: CASSPMTGLGNTIYF. CDR3 nucleotide sequence: TGTGCCAGCTCACCGATGACAGGGCTTGGAAACACCATATATTTT.

This clone was observed a handful of times. The V and J genes are TRBV25-1 and TRBJ1-3; TRBD1 matches at 8 bases. The CDR3 is made up of 12 amino acids. J was trimmed by 9 bases and V by 4 bases; bases with no gene match: 2. Germline-derived CDR1 and CDR2 are MGHDK and SYGVNS. CDR3 sequence (DNA): TGTGCCAGCAGTGGGACAGGGCCCACCATATATTTT. As protein: CASSGTGPTIYF.

The chain links TRBV7-2 to TRBJ2-1; 13 bases are shared with TRBD2. The CDR3 runs to 13 residues. In germline, CDR1 is SGHTA, CDR2 FQGNSA. Losses at the gene ends were 5 bases for V and 15 bases for J; bases not matched to a gene: 7. DNA of the CDR3: TGTGCCAGCAGCGGACTAGCGGGAGTCAGACGGTTCTTC. Its protein is CASSGLAGVRRFF.

V and J are TRBV7-9 and TRBJ1-5; D not certain. Germline values: CDR1 SEHNR, CDR2 FQNEAQ (reference sequence). Trimming took 3 bases from V and 1 from J, leaving 4 bases between them. The CDR3 has 13 residues. CDR3 residues: CASSFESNQPQHF. The CDR3 nucleotides are TGTGCCAGCAGCTTCGAGAGCAATCAGCCCCAGCATTTT.

V is TRBV7-2 and J is TRBJ2-1; 7 positions match TRBD2. This CDR3 spans 15 amino acids. V shed 7 bases and J 4 bases; nucleotides not matched to a gene: 10. Germline CDR1 and CDR2: SGHTA and FQGNSA. CDR3 in DNA: TGTGCCAGCAACGGTGGTGCTAGCGGATACAATGAGCAGTTCTTC. As protein: CASNGGASGYNEQFF.

CDR3 sequence reads: CASSEAPFSGELFF. The DNA for the CDR3 is TGTGCCAGCAGTGAAGCCCCCTTTAGCGGGGAGCTGTTTTTT. J is TRBJ2-2 and V is TRBV6-1, with D unresolved. In germline, CDR1 is MNHNS, CDR2 SASEGT. This CDR3 comprises 14 residues. Trimming shortened V by 0 bases and J by 7 bases, and 9 bases separated the two germline ends.

This clone was recorded only once. V and J are TRBV5-6 and TRBJ2-5, with 7 bases lining up with TRBD2. The V segment lost 1 base and the J segment 5 bases; nucleotides outside the gene matches: 11. The CDR3 covers 16 residues. Germline CDR1 is SGHDT and CDR2 is YYEEEE. The CDR3 protein is CASSLSGGGPAETQYF. CDR3 nucleotide sequence: TGTGCCAGCAGCTTGTCCGGGGGAGGGCCAGCTGAGACCCAGTACTTC.

The CDR3 nucleotides read TGTGCCAGTAGCCATGGGACTAGCGGAAGTGTCTACGAGCAGTACTTC. It encodes CASSHGTSGSVYEQYF. The chain joins TRBV19 to TRBJ2-7, with 11 bases matching TRBD2. Per germline, CDR1 LNHDA and CDR2 SQIVND (reference sequence). The CDR3 sequence is 16 residues long. The V and J ends lost 6 bases and 3 bases, in that order; junction bases with no gene match: 10.

The J gene is TRBJ2-5, the V gene TRBV19; weak D call: TRBD2 (6 bases). The CDR3 covers 17 residues. The germline CDR1 and CDR2 sequences are LNHDA and SQIVND (reference sequence). The V end was cut by 4 bases, the J end by 2 bases, with 20 bases between. In nucleotides, the CDR3 is TGTGCCAGTAGTACCTGGGGACTGGCAGCACCGCAAGAGACCCAGTACTTC. This gives the protein CASSTWGLAAPQETQYF.

Here the CDR3 reads CASSRGGVGYGYTF. In DNA form, the CDR3 reads TGTGCCAGCAGCCGGGGAGGGGTCGGCTATGGCTACACCTTC. The chain employs TRBV7-2 and TRBJ1-2, with D possibly TRBD1 on 5 matching bases. This CDR3 has 14 amino acids. Trimming left V 5 bases short and J 4 bases short, with 14 bases between. Germline V gene lookup returns CDR1 SGHTA and CDR2 FQGNSA. The full variable domain, rest sourced from reference TRBV7-2 and TRBJ1-2, is GAGVSQSPSNKVTEKGKDVELRCDPISGHTALYWYRQSLGQGLEFLIYFQGNSAPDKSGLPSDRFSAERTGGSVSTLTIQRTQQEDSAVYLCASSRGGVGYGYTFGSGTRLTVV.

This chain joins TRBV6-5 and TRBJ1-5; 7 bases are shared with TRBD1. This CDR3 has 14 amino acids. Germline CDR1 is MNHEY and CDR2 is SVGAGI. The junction had 4 bases not matched to a gene; V was cut back by 5 bases and J by 3 bases. The CDR3 DNA is TGTGCCAGCAGTCAGACAGGGAACAATCAGCCCCAGCATTTT. Translated: CASSQTGNNQPQHF.

This clone has only a few counts. V gene TRBV2 combines with J gene TRBJ2-7; D is ambiguous. CDR1 SNHLY and CDR2 FYNNEI come from the germline V gene. Between the trimmed V and J ends, which lost 6 bases and 5 bases, there was a span of 11 bases. The CDR3 is made up of 12 amino acids. CDR3 region: CASSPDTDEQYF. The CDR3 DNA follows: TGTGCCAGCAGCCCTGATACGGACGAGCAGTACTTC.

CDR3 DNA: TGTGCCAGCAGTTTCACAGGGGCTGGGGCCAACGTCCTGACTTTC. As protein: CASSFTGAGANVLTF. The rearrangement links TRBV27 to TRBJ2-6; TRBD1 aligns across 7 bases. Germline trimming cut 3 bases from V and 2 bases from J; bases unmatched to any gene: 1. Germline values: CDR1 MNHEY, CDR2 SMNVEV (reference sequence). The CDR3 is 15 residues long.

This chain links TRBV28 with TRBJ1-3; a possible D gene is TRBD1 (5 bases). V lost 6 bases, J lost 4 bases, and 13 bases lay in between. Per germline, CDR1 MDHEN and CDR2 SYDVKM. CDR3 length equals 14 residues. The CDR3 sequence is CASRTGGQGNTIYF. CDR3 DNA sequence: TGTGCCAGCAGAACGGGGGGTCAGGGAAACACCATATATTTT.

This sequence joins TRBV11-3 and TRBJ2-7, with a tentative D call TRBD2 (5 bases). Germline V gene sequence: CDR1 SGHNT, CDR2 YENEEA. CDR3 length equals 14 residues. V was pared by 1 base and J by 4 bases, with 11 bases between. Here the CDR3 DNA reads TGTGCCAGCAGCTTAGGGTTCGGGGTTTACGAGCAGTACTTC. This translates into CASSLGFGVYEQYF.

The chain links TRBV6-6 to TRBJ2-7; 9 bases are shared with TRBD2. This CDR3 comprises 17 residues. Germline lookup yields CDR1 MNHNY and CDR2 SVGAGI (reference sequence). The V and J ends lost 5 bases and 4 bases, in that order; junction bases with no gene match: 15. CDR3 bases: TGTGCCAGCAGTCGCCCCATCCGGAGACTAGCGGTTTACGAGCAGTACTTC. Its protein product is CASSRPIRRLAVYEQYF.

The V and J genes are TRBV9 and TRBJ2-1; the match to TRBD2 covers 13 bases. The V gene's germline CDR1 is SGDLS and CDR2 YYNGEE. J gave up 6 bases and V 5 bases, and 8 bases lay outside the gene matches. This CDR3 is built from 16 residues. The CDR3 reads CASSSSGTSGINEQFF. In nucleotides, the CDR3 is TGTGCCAGCAGTTCGTCGGGGACTAGCGGGATCAATGAGCAGTTCTTC.

The CDR3 loop is CASSPGQGPNEQFF. CDR3 nucleotides: TGCGCCAGCAGCCCCGGGCAGGGTCCCAATGAGCAGTTCTTC. This rearrangement joins TRBV5-1 to TRBJ2-1, with D possibly matching TRBD1 (5 bases). The CDR3 sequence is 14 residues long. CDR1 is SGHRS, CDR2 YFSETQ, per germline. The V end lost 4 bases, the J end lost 6 bases, and 14 bases lay between the germline ends.

The chain carries TRBV11-3 and TRBJ2-7; TRBD2 aligns across 11 bases. Losses at the gene ends were 3 bases for V and 4 bases for J; bases not matched to a gene: 5. Germline assignment: CDR1 SGHNT and CDR2 YENEEA. The CDR3 runs to 15 residues. In nucleotides, the CDR3 is TGTGCCAGCAGCTTCAGCGGGACTAGCGGATACGAGCAGTACTTC. It yields the protein CASSFSGTSGYEQYF.